This T cell receptor (beta chain) was retrieved from a study of T cell clonality in common variable immunodeficiency. This clone was seen repeatedly, ten times or more. Its antigen is unknown. Patients and controls were mostly of Caucasian heritage. The repertoire was sequenced with immunoSEQ multiplex PCR; TCRdb's copy has only in-frame clones and lacks some. This repertoire holds 55,000 or so clones, and none appear only once. Findings and caveats of the study: Shared TCRbeta clones were fewer between CVID subjects than controls. In common variable immunodeficiency, TCR beta chains reportedly carried fewer deletions and N-nucleotide insertions.

The sequence was collected from a person aged 18-69 years in good health. The sample taken for sequencing was peripheral blood mononuclear cells.

Incomplete CDR3 DNA: TGTGCCAGCAGCCCCACCGAGGGGCACACCGGGGAG. The encoded protein is CASSPTEGHTGE. The full-length CDR3 reads as CASSPTEGHTGELFF. The chain joins TRBV11-2 to TRBJ2-2; D is tentatively TRBD1 or TRBD2 (5 bases each). The read falls 3 residues short of the CDR3 end, and the missing part is taken from the germline J gene. Trimming stripped 5 bases from V and 3 bases from J, with 13 bases between. CDR1 is SGHAT, CDR2 FQNNGV, per germline. The CDR3 contains 15 residues.